Sequencing of this T cell receptor beta chain was carried out in a study of OX40 agonist ivuxolimab in advanced cancers. Study-level background: Participants could have had prior anti-PD-1, anti-PD-L1 or anti-CTLA-4 therapy, and roughly 40% had some.

Clones were read by immunoSEQ multiplex PCR, and TCRdb kept only the in-frame ones, dropping some. Of tens of thousands of clones listed, around 84% are singletons. There are 15 residues in the CDR3. CDR1 and CDR2 (germline): MNHNS, SASEGT. V lost 8 bases to trimming and J lost 1 base, with 18 bases between them. The rearrangement links TRBV6-1 to TRBJ2-7; D is possibly TRBD1 (5 bases). This specimen was CD4+ or CD8+ T cells sorted from blood, taken in a trial of the OX40 agonist ivuxolimab. The sequence was collected from an adult with an advanced solid tumor such as melanoma, head and neck, liver or kidney cancer. CDR3 nucleotide sequence: TGTGCCAGCCATCCCGGCACAGGTAATTCCTACGAGCAGTACTTC. Residues: CASHPGTGNSYEQYF.